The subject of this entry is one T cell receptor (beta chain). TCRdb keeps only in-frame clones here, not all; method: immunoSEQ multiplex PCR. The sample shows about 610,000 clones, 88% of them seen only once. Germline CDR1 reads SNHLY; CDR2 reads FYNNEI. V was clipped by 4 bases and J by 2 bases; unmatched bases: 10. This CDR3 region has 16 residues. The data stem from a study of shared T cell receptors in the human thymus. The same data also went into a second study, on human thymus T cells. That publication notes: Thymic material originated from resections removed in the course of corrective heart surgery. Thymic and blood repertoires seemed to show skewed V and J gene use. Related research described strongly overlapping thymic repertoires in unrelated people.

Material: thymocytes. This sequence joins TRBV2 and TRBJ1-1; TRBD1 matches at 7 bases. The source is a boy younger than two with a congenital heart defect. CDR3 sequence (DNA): TGTGCCAGCAGTGTTGAGGCGGGACAGATTAACACTGAAGCTTTCTTT. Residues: CASSVEAGQINTEAFF.